This entry is about one T cell receptor (beta chain). The table came from immunoSEQ multiplex PCR; TCRdb's copy has only in-frame clones and leaves some out. In the table there are more than 200,000 clones, around 89% of which are singletons. The sample comes from a study of blood T cell repertoires in COVID-19. Study-level information: Sample material is recorded as cDNA or gDNA derived from T cells, B-cell-depleted T cells, or PBMCs.

Material: PBMCs or T cells enriched from blood (not recorded which). The sequence derives from a woman aged 25 to 39 who had recovered from COVID-19.

The CDR3 sequence is CASSEAGGLNEQFF. The CDR3 DNA sequence: TGTGCCAGTAGTGAGGCGGGAGGGCTCAATGAGCAGTTCTTC. The V call is TRBV19, the J call TRBJ2-1; TRBD2 matches 9 bases. The CDR3 consists of 14 residues. Germline loops: CDR1 LNHDA, CDR2 SQIVND (reference sequence). The V gene end was trimmed by 5 bases and the J gene end by 6 bases; junction bases not matched to a gene: 5.